The rows below give T cell receptor beta chains drawn from one sample of a study of blood T cell repertoires in COVID-19. The table came from immunoSEQ multiplex PCR; TCRdb's copy has only in-frame clones and leaves some out. The profile covers 81,000 or so clones, with about 85% appearing a single time and around 11% taken by the ten largest. Material: peripheral blood. These receptors were collected from a woman between 65 and 79 years old with active or convalescent COVID-19. Each CDR3 is given with its conserved first and last residue. A D gene is named only where the DNA matches it firmly. Size is stated for part of the rows, as once, few or many counts, or as a class when the clone is expanded.

CDR3 length	V gene	clone size	J gene	D gene	CDR3 protein	CDR3 DNA
15	TRBV18	.	TRBJ2-2	.	CASSNQGSNTGELFF	TGTGCCAGCTCTAATCAGGGGTCGAACACCGGGGAGCTGTTTTTT
14	TRBV27	.	TRBJ2-5	TRBD1	CASSWGQPGETQYF	TGTGCCAGCAGCTGGGGACAGCCAGGAGAGACCCAGTACTTC
15	TRBV4-1	.	TRBJ2-7	TRBD1	CASSQVAQGSYEQYF	TGCGCCAGCAGCCAAGTGGCACAGGGGAGTTACGAGCAGTACTTC
14	TRBV18	.	TRBJ1-3	.	CASSPDMLGNTIYF	TGTGCCAGCTCGCCTGACATGTTAGGAAACACCATATATTTT
16	TRBV25-1	.	TRBJ2-3	TRBD2	CASSEVAGRRTDTQYF	TGTGCCAGCAGTGAAGTAGCGGGGAGACGCACAGATACGCAGTATTTT
14	TRBV10-3	.	TRBJ2-1	.	CAISEYTNPNEQFF	TGTGCCATCAGTGAGTATACTAATCCCAATGAGCAGTTCTTC
16	TRBV5-1	.	TRBJ1-4	TRBD1	CASSGDRTGISEKLFF	TGCGCCAGCAGCGGCGATAGGACAGGGATTAGTGAAAAACTGTTTTTT
18	TRBV7-2	.	TRBJ2-4	TRBD2	CASSLVGLAGGPGNIQYF	TGTGCCAGCAGCTTAGTCGGACTAGCGGGGGGGCCCGGAAACATTCAGTACTTC
12	TRBV6-6	.	TRBJ2-7	.	CASSRGHYEQYF	TGTGCCAGCAGCCGTGGACACTACGAGCAGTACTTC
15	TRBV7-2	.	TRBJ2-7	TRBD1	CASSTAGTGPYEQYF	TGTGCCAGCAGCACCGCCGGGACAGGGCCCTACGAGCAGTACTTC
14	TRBV27	once	TRBJ1-2	.	CASSPGTFNYGYTF	TGTGCCAGCAGCCCCGGGACATTCAACTATGGCTACACCTTC
16	TRBV27	.	TRBJ1-2	TRBD1	CASSTRTGRGGYGYTF	TGTGCCAGCAGTACTAGGACAGGGCGAGGGGGCTATGGCTACACCTTC
12	TRBV6-5	few	TRBJ1-1	.	CASSFVGDEAFF	TGTGCCAGCAGCTTCGTGGGCGATGAAGCTTTCTTT
14	TRBV10-1	.	TRBJ1-1	TRBD1	CASSAWTGDAEAFF	TGCGCCAGCAGTGCCTGGACAGGGGACGCTGAAGCTTTCTTT
13	TRBV18	.	TRBJ2-5	.	CASSPRAGETQYF	TGTGCCAGCTCACCCCGCGCGGGAGAGACCCAGTACTTC
18	TRBV10-3	.	TRBJ2-2	TRBD2	CAISKGLAGGPNPGELFF	TGTGCCATCAGTAAGGGACTAGCGGGGGGCCCTAATCCCGGGGAGCTGTTTTTT
15	TRBV25-1	.	TRBJ1-2	.	CASSATGLANYGYTF	TGTGCCAGCAGTGCAACAGGTCTAGCTAACTATGGCTACACCTTC
11	TRBV18	.	TRBJ2-5	.	CASSRRETQYF	TGTGCCAGCTCACGTCGAGAGACCCAGTACTTC
14	TRBV28	.	TRBJ2-5	.	CASSLWGRRETQYF	TGTGCCAGCAGTTTATGGGGGAGGCGCGAGACCCAGTACTTC
19	TRBV5-1	.	TRBJ2-2	TRBD2	CASSQLPGLAGPNTGELFF	TGCGCCAGCAGCCAGCTTCCGGGACTAGCGGGACCGAACACCGGGGAGCTGTTTTTT
13	TRBV18	.	TRBJ1-1	.	CASSPDRYTEAFF	TGTGCCAGCTCACCCGACAGATACACTGAAGCTTTCTTT
14	TRBV6-6	once	TRBJ1-5	TRBD1	CASSNPGTDQPQHF	TGTGCCAGCAGCAACCCCGGGACAGATCAGCCCCAGCATTTT
14	TRBV5-8	once	TRBJ1-5	.	CASSRRGAGQPQHF	TGTGCCAGCAGCCGGCGGGGGGCCGGGCAGCCCCAGCATTTT
15	TRBV18	.	TRBJ1-5	.	CASSQTMTGNQPQHF	TGTGCCAGCTCACAAACGATGACTGGGAATCAGCCCCAGCATTTT
15	TRBV18	once	TRBJ2-1	TRBD2	CASSPQRGAYNEQFF	TGTGCCAGCTCACCTCAGCGGGGGGCCTACAATGAGCAGTTCTTC